This TCR beta chain was identified during a study of T-cell reconstitution after alpha-beta-depleted transplantation in children. The library targeted TCRbeta and was prepared with unique molecular identifiers. TCRdb ran MiXCR on the PCR reads and lists one entry per CDR3 protein. The sample holds hundreds of thousands of distinct CDR3 sequences, roughly 15% seen once. In its sample, this clonotype was seen a few times. CDR3 length: 14 residues. V dropped 0 bases and J dropped 5 bases, with 11 bases sitting between them. The germline V gene has CDR1 MNHEY and CDR2 SVGEGT. This specimen was PBMCs from the stem cell graft donor, taken from the stem cell graft. The chain is built from TRBV6-2 or TRBV6-3 and TRBJ2-7; unclear D gene. The sequence derives from a human donor who donated a stem cell graft to a child with acute myeloid leukemia. This CDR3 is CASSYSIPGNEQYF. CDR3 bases: TGTGCCAGCAGTTACTCGATCCCGGGCAACGAGCAGTACTTC.